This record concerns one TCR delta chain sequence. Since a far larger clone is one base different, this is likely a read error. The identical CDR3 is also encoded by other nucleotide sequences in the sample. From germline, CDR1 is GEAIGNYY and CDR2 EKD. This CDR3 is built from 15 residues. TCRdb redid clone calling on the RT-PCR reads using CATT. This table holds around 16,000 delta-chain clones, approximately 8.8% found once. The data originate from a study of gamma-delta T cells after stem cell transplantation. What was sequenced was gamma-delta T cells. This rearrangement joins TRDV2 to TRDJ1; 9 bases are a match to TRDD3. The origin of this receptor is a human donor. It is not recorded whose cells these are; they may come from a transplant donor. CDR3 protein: CACDTVGGYSDKLIF. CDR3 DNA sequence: TGTGCCTGTGACACCGTTGGGGGATATAGCGATAAACTTATCTTT.